This T cell receptor (beta chain) was sequenced in a study of tumor-infiltrating lymphocytes in primary liver carcinoma. Trimming cost V 4 bases and J 1 base, with 14 bases left between them. The CDR3 spans 15 residues. Germline V gene sequence: CDR1 SGDLS, CDR2 YYNGEE. cDNA specific to TCR beta was made from 500 ng of total RNA, with a constant-region primer employed for priming. Nested multiplex PCR, run for three rounds with slightly modified ARM-PCR, yielded TCR beta libraries. Two initial PCR rounds of around 10 cycles each paired TRBV1-TRBV30 forward primers with a C-beta reverse primer. TCRdb fed the multiplex PCR reads into MiXCR, producing one record per CDR3 protein. The sample includes approximately 79,000 distinct CDR3 sequences, almost 70% of them seen just once. Co-extracting RNA and DNA was done with roughly 18-32 mg of unsorted bulk tissue as input. This clonotype was observed a single time.

The source of this sequence is a middle-aged man with primary liver carcinoma and hepatitis B virus infection. Sequenced input: liver tumor tissue from sampling region 4. The subset: tumor region T4, right-lateral pole. The genes are TRBV9 and TRBJ1-1; D not certain. In DNA, the CDR3 is TGTGCCAGCAGCCCCCCCGGCAGAGCGAACACTGAAGCTTTCTTT. This encodes CASSPPGRANTEAFF.